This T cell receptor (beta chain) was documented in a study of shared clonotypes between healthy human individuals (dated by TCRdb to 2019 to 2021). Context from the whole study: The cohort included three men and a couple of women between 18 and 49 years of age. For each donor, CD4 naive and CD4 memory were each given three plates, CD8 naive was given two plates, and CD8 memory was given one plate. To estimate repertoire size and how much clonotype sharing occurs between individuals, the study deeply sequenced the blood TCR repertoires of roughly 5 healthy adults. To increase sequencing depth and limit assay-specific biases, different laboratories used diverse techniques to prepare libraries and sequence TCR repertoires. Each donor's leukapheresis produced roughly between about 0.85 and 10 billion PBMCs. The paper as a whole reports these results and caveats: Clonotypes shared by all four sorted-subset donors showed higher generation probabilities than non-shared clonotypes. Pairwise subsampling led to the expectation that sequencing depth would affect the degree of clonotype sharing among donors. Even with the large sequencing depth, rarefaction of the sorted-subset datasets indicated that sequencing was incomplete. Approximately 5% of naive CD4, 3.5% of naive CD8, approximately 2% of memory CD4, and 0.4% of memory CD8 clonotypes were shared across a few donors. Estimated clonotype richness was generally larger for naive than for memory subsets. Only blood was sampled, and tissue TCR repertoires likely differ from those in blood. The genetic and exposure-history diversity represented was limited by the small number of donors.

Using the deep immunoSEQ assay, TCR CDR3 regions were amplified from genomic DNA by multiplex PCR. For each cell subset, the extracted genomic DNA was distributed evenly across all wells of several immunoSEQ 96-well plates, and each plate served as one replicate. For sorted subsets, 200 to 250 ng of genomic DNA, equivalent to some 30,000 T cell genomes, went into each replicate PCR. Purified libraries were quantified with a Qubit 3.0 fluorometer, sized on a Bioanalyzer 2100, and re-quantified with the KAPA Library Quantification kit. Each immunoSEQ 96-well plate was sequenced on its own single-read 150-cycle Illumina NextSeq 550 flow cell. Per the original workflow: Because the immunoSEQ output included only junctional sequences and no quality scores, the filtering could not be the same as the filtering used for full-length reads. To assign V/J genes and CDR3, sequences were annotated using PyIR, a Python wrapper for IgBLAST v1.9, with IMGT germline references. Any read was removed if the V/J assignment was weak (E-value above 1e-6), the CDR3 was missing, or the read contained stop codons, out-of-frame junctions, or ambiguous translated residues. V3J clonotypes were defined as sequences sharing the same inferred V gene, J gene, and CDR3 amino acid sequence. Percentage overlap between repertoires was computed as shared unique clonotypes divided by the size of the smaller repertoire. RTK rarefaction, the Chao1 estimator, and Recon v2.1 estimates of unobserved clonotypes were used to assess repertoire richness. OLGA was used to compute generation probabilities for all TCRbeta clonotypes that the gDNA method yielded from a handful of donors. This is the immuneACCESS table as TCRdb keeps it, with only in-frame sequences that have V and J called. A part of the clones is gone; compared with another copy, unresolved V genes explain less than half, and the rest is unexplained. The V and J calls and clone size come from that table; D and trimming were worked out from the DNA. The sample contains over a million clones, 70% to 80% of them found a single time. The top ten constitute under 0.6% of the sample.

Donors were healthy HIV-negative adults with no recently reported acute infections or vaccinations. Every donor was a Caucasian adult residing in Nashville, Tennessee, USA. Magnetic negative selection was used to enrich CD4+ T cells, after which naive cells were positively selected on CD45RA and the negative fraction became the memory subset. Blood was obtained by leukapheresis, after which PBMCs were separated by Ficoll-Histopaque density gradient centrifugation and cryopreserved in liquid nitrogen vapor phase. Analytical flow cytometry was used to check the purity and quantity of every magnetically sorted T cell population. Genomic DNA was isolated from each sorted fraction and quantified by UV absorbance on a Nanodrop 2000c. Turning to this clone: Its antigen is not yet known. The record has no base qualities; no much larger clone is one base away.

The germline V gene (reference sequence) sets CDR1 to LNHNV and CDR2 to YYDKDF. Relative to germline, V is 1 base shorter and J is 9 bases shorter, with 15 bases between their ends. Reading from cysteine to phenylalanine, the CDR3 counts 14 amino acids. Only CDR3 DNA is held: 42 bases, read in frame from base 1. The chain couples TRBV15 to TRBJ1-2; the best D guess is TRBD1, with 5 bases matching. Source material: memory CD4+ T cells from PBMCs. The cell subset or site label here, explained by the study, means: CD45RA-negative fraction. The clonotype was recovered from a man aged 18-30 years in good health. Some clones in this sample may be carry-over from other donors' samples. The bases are TGTGCCACCAGCAGAGTCGGGAGGGACCTTAGCTACACCTTC. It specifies CATSRVGRDLSYTF.